The subject of this entry is one TCR beta chain. The length of the CDR3 is 15 residues. Germline loops: CDR1 SGHNT, CDR2 YYREEE (reference sequence). The V segment lost 2 bases and the J segment 6 bases; nucleotides outside the gene matches: 5. These data belong to a study of blood T cell repertoires in COVID-19. Study-wide context: The analysed material was cDNA or gDNA that came from T cells, B-cell-depleted T cells, or PBMCs.

In the original processing: The assay estimated nucleated cells by amplifying reference gene primers. Data came from immunoSEQ multiplex PCR; TCRdb stores just in-frame clones and leaves some out. The V and J calls and the clone size are those of that table, but D and trimming were determined from the DNA. The table has tens of thousands of clones, approximately 85% seen once; the top ten hold 16%. The chain joins TRBV5-4 to TRBJ1-6; TRBD1 aligns across 7 bases. The source material was peripheral blood. The origin of this receptor is a human donor in a cohort sampled during active COVID-19. The CDR3, as DNA: TGTGCCAGCAGCTTCGGACAGGCGCTTAATTCACCCCTCCACTTT. Amino acid sequence: CASSFGQALNSPLHF.